The present TCR beta chain was sequenced within a study of Graves' ophthalmopathy and Graves' hyperthyroidism. The CDR3 runs 14 residues. The germline V gene has CDR1 LGHDT and CDR2 YNNKEL (reference sequence). Unmatched junction bases numbered 7, after V lost 4 bases and J lost 6 bases. Amplified TCR beta CDR3 regions were obtained using RNA transcripts as template. Investigators did first-round RT-PCR with HTBI primers, then second-round multiplex PCR. TCRdb analysed the multiplex PCR reads with MiXCR anew, one entry per CDR3 protein. Among 300,000 or so distinct CDR3 sequences listed, about a sixth were seen once. Whole-study findings and limits: A 13-signature model separated ophthalmopathy from stable hyperthyroidism, almost 90% sensitivity, about 81% specificity.

This clonotype was seen repeatedly, ten times or more. Its antigen is not known. The clonotype comes from an adult man with Graves' ophthalmopathy. Sequencing was performed on peripheral blood. The V and J genes are TRBV3-1 and TRBJ1-2; 8 bases align to TRBD1. Here the CDR3 reads CASSLGQGRHGYTF. DNA for the CDR3: TGTGCCAGCAGCCTCGGACAGGGCCGCCATGGCTACACCTTC.